Presented here are 17 T cell receptor beta chains from one specimen sequenced in a study of high-grade serous ovarian cancer treatment subgroups (dated by TCRdb to the early 2020s). Tumor samples were collected prior to definitive surgery or chemotherapy. Libraries were made using the immunoSEQ multiplex PCR assay. TCRdb re-hosts the immuneACCESS table, in-frame sequences only. Its copies lack some clones; in the studies checked, an unresolved V gene accounts for under half of them, and the cause for the rest is not known. This sample holds about 1,100 clones; 70% to 80% were observed only once. The ten largest clones capture roughly 8% of the sample. The sequenced sample was tumor tissue. Receptors originate from a human donor with high-grade serous ovarian cancer.

This chain joins TRBV6-1 and TRBJ2-7, with D possibly TRBD1 on 5 matching bases. Germline V gene data show CDR1 as MNHNS and CDR2 as SASEGT. The CDR3 contains 14 residues. With 2 bases removed from V and 5 bases from J, the gap between germline ends came to 13 bases. This chain's CDR3 is CASSEFDGAHEQYF. CDR3 nucleotides: TGTGCCAGCAGTGAATTTGATGGGGCCCACGAGCAGTACTTC.

J is TRBJ2-3 and V is TRBV7-2; weak D call: TRBD2 (5 bases). The germline V gene encodes CDR1 SGHTA and CDR2 FQGNSA. CDR3 length equals 12 residues. The V end was cut by 5 bases, the J end by 4 bases, with 7 bases between. The CDR3 here is CASSPGSDTQYF. CDR3 DNA: TGTGCCAGCAGCCCGGGGTCAGATACGCAGTATTTT.

The chain couples TRBV28 to TRBJ2-3, with D uncertain. The CDR3 spans 13 residues. V lost 6 bases to trimming and J lost 4 bases, with 11 bases between them. CDR1 is MDHEN, CDR2 SYDVKM, per germline. CDR3 in amino acids: CASSPGGADTQYF. CDR3 bases: TGTGCCAGCAGCCCCGGTGGGGCAGATACGCAGTATTTT.

This chain uses TRBV9 with TRBJ1-3; D not certain. The CDR3 has 17 amino acids. The ends were cut back, 0 bases at V and 0 bases at J, with 13 bases in the middle. Per the germline V gene, CDR1 is SGDLS and CDR2 is YYNGEE. In DNA form, the CDR3 reads TGTGCCAGCAGCGTAGGTCTAACGATATCCTCTGGAAACACCATATATTTT. As protein: CASSVGLTISSGNTIYF.

This clone was picked up one time. This chain links TRBV7-8 with TRBJ1-1, with a tentative D call TRBD1 (6 bases). The CDR3 length is 14 residues. Germline CDR1 and CDR2: SGHVS and FQNEAQ. V was pared by 5 bases and J by 5 bases, with 15 bases between. The CDR3 coding sequence is TGTGCCAGCAGCCGGACAGAGGGGAGGACTGAAGCTTTCTTT. Its translation: CASSRTEGRTEAFF.

This clone was observed a few times. The chain links TRBV6-4 to TRBJ1-2; a possible D gene is TRBD1 (6 bases). Germline V lookup: CDR1 MRHNA, CDR2 SNTAGT. CDR3 length: 13 residues. Trimming cost V 3 bases and J 7 bases, with 12 bases left between them. CDR3 sequence: CASSEGQSGGYTF. In DNA, the CDR3 is TGTGCCAGCAGTGAAGGACAGAGCGGTGGCTACACCTTC.

This chain connects TRBV15 to TRBJ2-1; perhaps TRBD2 as D (6 bases). V lost 5 bases and J lost 6, with 11 bases in between. The CDR3 sequence is 13 residues long. From germline, CDR1 is LNHNV and CDR2 YYDKDF (reference sequence). Here the CDR3 DNA reads TGTGCCACCAGCGGGGACTCTCGCAATGAGCAGTTCTTC. Encoded protein: CATSGDSRNEQFF. Full variable domain (rest looked up from reference TRBV15 and TRBJ2-1): DAMVIQNPRYQVTQFGKPVTLSCSQTLNHNVMYWYQQKSSQAPKLLFHYYDKDFNNEADTPDNFQSRRPNTSFCFLDIRSPGLGDTAMYLCATSGDSRNEQFFGPGTRLTVL.

The sample holds a few counts of this clone. The rearrangement links TRBV19 to TRBJ1-5; the D is unclear. The CDR3 covers 13 residues. V was clipped by 7 bases and J by 9 bases, with 16 bases between them. The V gene's germline CDR1 is LNHDA and CDR2 SQIVND (reference sequence). The CDR3 DNA sequence: TGTGCCAGTAAGCCGTCACTCCTAGGGCCCCAGCATTTT. This sequence encodes CASKPSLLGPQHF.

CDR3 sequence (DNA): TGTGCCAGCAGCCAACCGGGAATATTGACTGAAGCTTTCTTT. Its translation is CASSQPGILTEAFF. This rearrangement joins TRBV4-2 to TRBJ1-1; D is unclear. The CDR3 is 14 amino acids. Germline-derived CDR1 and CDR2 are LGHNA and YNFKEQ. V lost 2 bases and J 5 bases, leaving 12 bases between the germline ends.

This chain uses TRBV9 with TRBJ2-7; 9 nucleotides match TRBD1. Trimming took 3 bases from V and 2 from J; bases not matched to a gene: 0. The V gene's germline CDR1 is SGDLS and CDR2 YYNGEE. The CDR3 extends over 13 amino acids. This CDR3 reads CASSGQGAYEQYF. The CDR3, as DNA: TGTGCCAGCAGCGGACAGGGGGCCTACGAGCAGTACTTC.

The V and J genes are TRBV6-6 and TRBJ1-5; tentative D call: TRBD1 (5 bases). CDR1 is MNHNY and CDR2 is SVGAGI in the germline V gene (reference sequence). Trimming stripped 6 bases from V and 4 bases from J, with 16 bases between. The CDR3 is 15 amino acids. The CDR3: CASRAPDSGNQPQHF. DNA of the CDR3: TGTGCCAGCAGAGCCCCCGACAGCGGTAATCAGCCCCAGCATTTT.

V gene TRBV4-1 combines with J gene TRBJ2-7; tentative D call: TRBD1 (6 bases). The germline CDR1 and CDR2 sequences are MGHRA and YSYEKL. There are 14 residues in the CDR3. Trimming stripped 5 bases from V and 4 bases from J, with 15 bases between. The CDR3, as DNA: TGCGCCAGCAGCAAACAGTATCAGGGGTACGAGCAGTACTTC. This codes for CASSKQYQGYEQYF.

The chain combines TRBV30 with TRBJ1-3; no clear D gene. This CDR3 spans 13 amino acids. Germline loops: CDR1 GTSNPN, CDR2 SVGIG (reference sequence). The V end was cut by 8 bases, the J end by 0 bases, with 11 bases between. The CDR3 coding sequence is TGTGCCAGCCGACGGAGCTCTGGAAACACCATATATTTT. Its translation: CASRRSSGNTIYF.

V gene TRBV5-5 combines with J gene TRBJ2-3; D is unresolved. The CDR3 spans 13 residues. V lost 0 bases, J lost 0 bases, and 2 bases lay in between. Germline-derived CDR1 and CDR2 are SGHKS and YYEKEE (reference sequence). CDR3 nucleotides: TGTGCCAGCAGCTTGGCTAGCACAGATACGCAGTATTTT. Its protein product is CASSLASTDTQYF.

Of note for this clone: The junction shows a germline mismatch at one end, possibly a read error. J is TRBJ2-1 and V is TRBV6-4, with TRBD2 as a possible D gene (5 bases). Germline values: CDR1 MRHNA, CDR2 SNTAGT. The CDR3 has 16 amino acids. The CDR3 DNA is TGTGCCGGCAGTGTCGCAAGAACTAGTCAATCCAATGAGCAGTTCTTC. This encodes CAGSVARTSQSNEQFF.

This clone was seen more than once but under ten times. The chain couples TRBV11-3 to TRBJ2-7, with D unresolved. Germline V gene data show CDR1 as SGHNT and CDR2 as YENEEA. Between the trimmed V and J ends, which lost 3 bases and 2 bases, there was a span of 17 bases. The CDR3 has 16 residues. CDR3 in DNA: TGTGCCAGCAGCTTGGGCCCTCCAGGCTTCACCTACGAGCAGTACTTC. Protein: CASSLGPPGFTYEQYF. The variable domain in full, completed from reference TRBV11-3 and TRBJ2-7, reads EAGVVQSPRYKIIEKKQPVAFWCNPISGHNTLYWYLQNLGQGPELLIRYENEEAVDDSQLPKDRFSAERLKGVDSTLKIQPAELGDSAVYLCASSLGPPGFTYEQYFGPGTRLTVT.

The chain recombines TRBV7-2 with TRBJ2-1; D ambiguous. Deletions cut 5 bases from V and 8 bases from J, with 13 bases between. The CDR3 length is 13 residues. The germline V gene encodes CDR1 SGHTA and CDR2 FQGNSA. CDR3: CASSRNARDEQFF. CDR3 in DNA: TGTGCCAGCAGCCGAAACGCTAGGGATGAGCAGTTCTTC.